This TCR beta chain came from a study of T cell responses to AZD1222 COVID-19 vaccine. Clones were read by immunoSEQ multiplex PCR, and TCRdb kept only the in-frame ones, dropping some. This table holds 100,000 to 150,000 clones, around 88% found once. The receptor was isolated from an adult in good health. The specimen was peripheral blood, collected on day 0 of MenACWY control vaccination.

The CDR3, as DNA: TGTGCCAGCAGCTTAGGTGACAGGGCGAACACCGGGGAGCTGTTTTTT. As protein: CASSLGDRANTGELFF. The gene calls are TRBV5-8 and TRBJ2-2; TRBD1 matches 7 bases. Losses at the gene ends were 2 bases for V and 0 bases for J; bases not matched to a gene: 4. The V gene's germline CDR1 is SGHTS and CDR2 YDEGEE. The CDR3 consists of 16 residues.